Below, one T cell receptor (beta chain) is given with its context. As yet, its antigen is unknown. The repertoire was sequenced with immunoSEQ multiplex PCR; TCRdb's copy has only in-frame clones and lacks some. The data contain about 750,000 clones, 90% to 95% of them singletons. This entry comes from a study of shared clonotypes between healthy human individuals. This CDR3 is built from 15 residues. V lost 4 bases and J lost 0, with 13 bases in between. Germline V gene lookup returns CDR1 MDHEN and CDR2 SYDVKM. The naive CD8 subset, CD45RO-negative cells positively selected for CCR7, excluded terminally differentiated effector memory CD45RA+ cells. Study conclusions and caveats: Compared with clonotypes that all four donors shared, non-shared clonotypes had lower generation probabilities. Researchers found naive subsets generally carried larger estimated richness than memory subsets. The naive CD4 repertoires of a few donors were compared, and about 5% of clonotypes were shared.

This rearrangement joins TRBV28 to TRBJ2-7; D is perhaps TRBD1 or TRBD2 (5 bases each). This TCR was sampled from a man aged 25-45 years in good health. Sample: naive CD8+ T cells sorted from blood. The CDR3 DNA reads as TGTGCCAGCAGTTCGGGTGAGGGGCCCTCCTACGAGCAGTACTTC. Its protein product is CASSSGEGPSYEQYF. Full variable domain (missing parts from reference TRBV28 and TRBJ2-7): DVKVTQSSRYLVKRTGEKVFLECVQDMDHENMFWYRQDPGLGLRLIYFSYDVKMKEKGDIPEGYSVSREKKERFSLILESASTNQTSMYLCASSSGEGPSYEQYFGPGTRLTVT.